This T cell receptor (beta chain) was documented in a study of T-cell memory formation after mild COVID-19 (dated by TCRdb to the early 2020s). Background on the whole study: Most TCR sequence clusters were specific to one of the two donors. In a couple of donors, T-cell clones that expanded and contracted after mild COVID-19 were tracked by sequencing TCRalpha and TCRbeta repertoires over time. The cohort was made up of two young adult volunteers, one female and one male, who were previously healthy. General findings and caveats noted by the study authors: Some responding clones were found in pre-infection memory, which suggests that pre-existing cross-reactive memory T cells took part in the SARS-CoV-2 response. Clones that contracted from day 15 to 85 showed balanced CD4/CD8 phenotypes, whereas a second wave of clones that expanded from day 15 to 37 leaned towards CD4+. SARS-CoV-2 specificity was not confirmed for the second-wave clones peaking on day 37. The study included only a couple of mild cases, and larger cohorts that include severe cases with pre-infection samples were judged to be necessary. Contracting CD4+ clones were located mainly in the CM and EM memory subsets, whereas CD8+ clones were found to be enriched in EMRA.

This clonotype was picked up a small number of times. Its antigen is still unknown. It has no much larger one-base neighbor in the sample; base qualities were not kept. TCRdb names Illumina NovaSeq 6000 as the instrument used. Using 5'RACE with constant-segment primers, TCRalpha and TCRbeta cDNA libraries were constructed, with sample barcodes and unique molecular identifiers added in the process. RNA was extracted from every sample with Trizol reagent. Libraries were amplified in two PCR steps, with a second sample barcode and Illumina TruSeq adapters added in the second step. Sequencing of the libraries was done on an Illumina NovaSeq, producing 2 x 150 bp paired-end reads. Per the original workflow: Reads were demultiplexed and collapsed into UMI-guided consensus sequences with migec v1.2.7. Using mixcr v2.1.11, UMI consensuses were aligned to TRA and TRB V and J templates and then assembled into clonotypes. Clonotypes were classified as expanded or contracted when called significant by both edgeR and NoisET, with noise models trained on biological replicates. For edgeR calls, the thresholds were a false discovery rate-adjusted p below 0.01 and a log2 fold-change of 1. PCA with hierarchical clustering of max-normalized trajectories of the 1000 most abundant clonotypes was used as exploratory dynamics analysis. The CD4 or CD8 phenotype of responding clones was assigned using the separately sequenced CD4+ and CD8+ repertoires. The raw public data were reprocessed by TCRdb itself: fastp quality trimming at Q25, MiXCR clonotype calling, in-frame beta chains only. Under each unique CDR3 protein, matching rows form one entry showing the most common genes and DNA. TCRdb, not the authors, supplied the V and J calls. This sample gives some 100,000 distinct CDR3 sequences in total; around 10% of them show up just once. The ten largest account for more than 35% of the sample.

Ficoll-Paque density gradient centrifugation was the method used to isolate PBMCs. From V the trimming removes 0 bases and from J it removes 7 bases, while the gene matches leave 6 bases of the junction unaccounted for. Looking up the germline V gene yields CDR1 SGHDT and CDR2 YYEEEE. The CDR3 numbers 14 residues from cysteine through phenylalanine. Only the CDR3 part of the read is kept: 42 bases, read in frame from the first base. The sequenced sample consisted of PBMCs or a T cell subset sorted from them (not recorded which). The receptor's source is a man between 18 and 29 years old who had mild COVID-19 (a few samples of this study predate the infection). The sample titles of this study are shuffled in the database, so cell type and time point are left out; the donor was told from shared clones. This chain is built from TRBV5-6 and TRBJ1-1; 7 bases in the middle match TRBD1. The DNA is TGTGCCAGCAGCTTGGTGACAGGGAATAATGAAGCTTTCTTT. This is translated as CASSLVTGNNEAFF.